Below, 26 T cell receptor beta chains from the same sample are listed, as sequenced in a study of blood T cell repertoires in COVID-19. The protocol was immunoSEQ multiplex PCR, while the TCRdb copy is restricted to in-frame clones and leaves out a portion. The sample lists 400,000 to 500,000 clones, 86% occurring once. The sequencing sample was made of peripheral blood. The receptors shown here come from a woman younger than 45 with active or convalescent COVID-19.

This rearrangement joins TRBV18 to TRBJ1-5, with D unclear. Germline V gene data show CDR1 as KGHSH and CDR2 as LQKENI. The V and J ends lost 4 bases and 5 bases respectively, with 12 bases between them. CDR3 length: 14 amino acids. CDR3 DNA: TGTGCCAGCTCACTGGAAGTTCGGGATCAGCCCCAGCATTTT. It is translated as CASSLEVRDQPQHF.

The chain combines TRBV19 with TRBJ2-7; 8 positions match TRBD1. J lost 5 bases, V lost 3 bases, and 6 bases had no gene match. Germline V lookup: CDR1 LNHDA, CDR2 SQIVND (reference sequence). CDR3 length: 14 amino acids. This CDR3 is CASSIGQGSDEQYF. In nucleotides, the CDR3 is TGTGCCAGTAGTATTGGACAGGGTAGCGACGAGCAGTACTTC.

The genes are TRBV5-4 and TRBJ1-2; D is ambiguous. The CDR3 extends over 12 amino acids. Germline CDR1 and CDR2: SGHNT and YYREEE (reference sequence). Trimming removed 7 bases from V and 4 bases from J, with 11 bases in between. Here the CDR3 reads CASGGESYGYTF. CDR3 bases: TGTGCCAGCGGCGGGGAGTCCTATGGCTACACCTTC.

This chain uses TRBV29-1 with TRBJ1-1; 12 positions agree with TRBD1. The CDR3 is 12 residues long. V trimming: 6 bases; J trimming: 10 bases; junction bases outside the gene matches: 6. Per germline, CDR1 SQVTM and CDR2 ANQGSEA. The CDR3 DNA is TGCAGCGTAGCCGGGACAGGGGGCCGAGCTTTCTTT. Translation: CSVAGTGGRAFF.

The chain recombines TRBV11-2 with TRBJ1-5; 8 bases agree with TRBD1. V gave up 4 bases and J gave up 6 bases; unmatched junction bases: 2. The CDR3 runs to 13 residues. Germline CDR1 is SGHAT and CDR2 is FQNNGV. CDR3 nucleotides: TGTGCCAGCAGCTCTCAGGGGGCTCAGCCCCAGCATTTT. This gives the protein CASSSQGAQPQHF.

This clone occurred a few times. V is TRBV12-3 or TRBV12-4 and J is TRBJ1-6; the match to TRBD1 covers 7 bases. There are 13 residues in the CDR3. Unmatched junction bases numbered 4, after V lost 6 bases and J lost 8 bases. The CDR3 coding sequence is TGTGCCAGCAGCCTTACAGGGGATTCACCCCTCCACTTT. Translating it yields CASSLTGDSPLHF.

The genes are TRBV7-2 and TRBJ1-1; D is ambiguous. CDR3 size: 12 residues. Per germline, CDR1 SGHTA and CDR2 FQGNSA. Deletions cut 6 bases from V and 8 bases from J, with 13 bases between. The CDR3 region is CASSQIAGEAFF. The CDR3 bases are TGTGCCAGCAGTCAAATTGCGGGAGAAGCTTTCTTT.

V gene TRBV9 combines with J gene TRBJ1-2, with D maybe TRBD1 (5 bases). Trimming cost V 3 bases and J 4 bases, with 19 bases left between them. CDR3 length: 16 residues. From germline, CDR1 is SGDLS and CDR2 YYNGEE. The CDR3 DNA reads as TGTGCCAGCAGCGGGGGGGTTGTGGCCTTGGGCTATGGCTACACCTTC. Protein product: CASSGGVVALGYGYTF.

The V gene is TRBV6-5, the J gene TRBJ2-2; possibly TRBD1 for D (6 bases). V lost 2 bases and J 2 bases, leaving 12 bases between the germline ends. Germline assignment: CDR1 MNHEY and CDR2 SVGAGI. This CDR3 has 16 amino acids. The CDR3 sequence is CASSYEGTLNTGELFF. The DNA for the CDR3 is TGTGCCAGCAGTTACGAAGGGACACTAAACACCGGGGAGCTGTTTTTT.

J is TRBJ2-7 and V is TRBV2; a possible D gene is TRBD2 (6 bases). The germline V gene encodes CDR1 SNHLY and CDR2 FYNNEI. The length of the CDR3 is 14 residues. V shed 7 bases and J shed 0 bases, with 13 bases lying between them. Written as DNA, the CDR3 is TGTGCCAGCACCTCGGGGGAACTCTCCTACGAGCAGTACTTC. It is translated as CASTSGELSYEQYF.

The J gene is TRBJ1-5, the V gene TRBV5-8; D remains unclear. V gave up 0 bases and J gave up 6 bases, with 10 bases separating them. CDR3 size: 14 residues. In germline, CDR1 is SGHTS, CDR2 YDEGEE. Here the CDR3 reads CASSLGSGAQPQHF. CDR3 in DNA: TGTGCCAGCAGCTTGGGGTCGGGAGCTCAGCCCCAGCATTTT. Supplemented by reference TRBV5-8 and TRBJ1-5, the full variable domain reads EAGVTQSPTHLIKTRGQQATLRCSPISGHTSVYWYQQALGLGLQFLLWYDEGEERNRGNFPPRFSGRQFPNYSSELNVNALELEDSALYLCASSLGSGAQPQHFGDGTRLSIL.

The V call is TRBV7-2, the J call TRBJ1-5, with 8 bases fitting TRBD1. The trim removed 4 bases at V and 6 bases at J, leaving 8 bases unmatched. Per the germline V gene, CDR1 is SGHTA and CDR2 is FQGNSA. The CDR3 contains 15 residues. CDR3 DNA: TGTGCCAGCAGCTCGTCGACAGGGGCGGGTCAGCCCCAGCATTTT. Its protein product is CASSSSTGAGQPQHF. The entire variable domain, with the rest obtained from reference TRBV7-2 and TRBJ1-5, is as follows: GAGVSQSPSNKVTEKGKDVELRCDPISGHTALYWYRQSLGQGLEFLIYFQGNSAPDKSGLPSDRFSAERTGGSVSTLTIQRTQQEDSAVYLCASSSSTGAGQPQHFGDGTRLSIL.

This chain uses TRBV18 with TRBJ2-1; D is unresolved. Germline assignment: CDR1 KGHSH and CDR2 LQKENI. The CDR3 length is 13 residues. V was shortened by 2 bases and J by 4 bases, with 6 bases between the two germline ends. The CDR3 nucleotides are TGTGCCAGCTCACCATTTTCGTACAATGAGCAGTTCTTC. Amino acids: CASSPFSYNEQFF.

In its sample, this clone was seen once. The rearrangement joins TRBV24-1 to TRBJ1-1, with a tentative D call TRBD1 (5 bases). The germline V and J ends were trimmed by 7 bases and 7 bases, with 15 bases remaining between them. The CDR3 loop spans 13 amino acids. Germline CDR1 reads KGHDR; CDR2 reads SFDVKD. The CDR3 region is CATRDQGQGEAFF. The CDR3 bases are TGTGCCACCAGGGACCAGGGCCAAGGTGAAGCTTTCTTT.

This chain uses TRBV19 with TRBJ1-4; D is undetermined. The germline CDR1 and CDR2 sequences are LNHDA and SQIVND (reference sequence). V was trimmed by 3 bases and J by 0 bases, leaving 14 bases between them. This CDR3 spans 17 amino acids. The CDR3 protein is CASSIPPPLSTNEKLFF. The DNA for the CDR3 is TGTGCCAGTAGTATCCCCCCTCCTCTTTCAACTAATGAAAAACTGTTTTTT.

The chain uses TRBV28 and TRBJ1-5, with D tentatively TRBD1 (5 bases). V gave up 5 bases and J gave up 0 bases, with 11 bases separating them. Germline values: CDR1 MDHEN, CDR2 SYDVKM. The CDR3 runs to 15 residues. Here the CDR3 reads CASSPRDFSNQPQHF. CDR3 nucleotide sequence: TGTGCCAGCAGTCCGCGGGACTTTAGCAATCAGCCCCAGCATTTT.

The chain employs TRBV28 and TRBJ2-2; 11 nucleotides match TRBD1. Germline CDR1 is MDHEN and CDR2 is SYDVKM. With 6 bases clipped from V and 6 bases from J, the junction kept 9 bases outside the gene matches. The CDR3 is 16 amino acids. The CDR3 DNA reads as TGTGCCAGCAGCCCCCTTCGGGACAGGGGGTCCGGGGAGCTGTTTTTT. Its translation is CASSPLRDRGSGELFF.

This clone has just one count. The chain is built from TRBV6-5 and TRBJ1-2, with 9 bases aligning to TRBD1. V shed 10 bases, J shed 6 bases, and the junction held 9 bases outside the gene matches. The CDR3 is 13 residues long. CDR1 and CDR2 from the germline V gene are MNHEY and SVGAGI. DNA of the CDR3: TGTGCCACCACCCGGGACAGGGTTAATGGCTACACCTTC. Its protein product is CATTRDRVNGYTF.

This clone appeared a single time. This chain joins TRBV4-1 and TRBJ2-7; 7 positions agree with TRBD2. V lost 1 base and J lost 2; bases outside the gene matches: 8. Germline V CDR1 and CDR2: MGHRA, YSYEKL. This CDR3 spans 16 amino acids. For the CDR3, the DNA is TGCGCCAGCAGCCAAGGGCACCCTAGCGGACCCTACGAGCAGTACTTC. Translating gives CASSQGHPSGPYEQYF.

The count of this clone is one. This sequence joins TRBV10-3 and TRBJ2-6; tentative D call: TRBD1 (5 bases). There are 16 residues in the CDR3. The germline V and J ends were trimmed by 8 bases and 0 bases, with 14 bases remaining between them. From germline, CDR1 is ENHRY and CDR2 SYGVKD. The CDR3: CAIGSTVSSGANVLTF. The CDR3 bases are TGTGCCATCGGGTCGACAGTTAGCTCTGGGGCCAACGTCCTGACTTTC.

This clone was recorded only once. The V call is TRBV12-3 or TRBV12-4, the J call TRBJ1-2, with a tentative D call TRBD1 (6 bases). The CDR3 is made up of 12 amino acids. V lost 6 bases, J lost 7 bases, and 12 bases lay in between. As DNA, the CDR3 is TGTGCCAGCAGAACAGGGAATAGTGGCTACACCTTC. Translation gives CASRTGNSGYTF.

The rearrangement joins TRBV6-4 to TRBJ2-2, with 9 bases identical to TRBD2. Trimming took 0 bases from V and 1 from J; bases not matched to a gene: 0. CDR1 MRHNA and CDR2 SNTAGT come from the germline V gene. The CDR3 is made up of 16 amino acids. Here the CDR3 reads CASSDSAGGNTGELFF. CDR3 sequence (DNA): TGTGCCAGCAGTGACTCAGCGGGGGGGAACACCGGGGAGCTGTTTTTT.

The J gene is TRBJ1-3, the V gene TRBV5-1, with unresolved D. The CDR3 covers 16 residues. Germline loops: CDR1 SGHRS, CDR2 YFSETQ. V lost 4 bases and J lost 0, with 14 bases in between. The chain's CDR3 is CASSPDSPSSGNTIYF. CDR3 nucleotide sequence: TGCGCCAGCAGCCCGGACTCTCCGAGCTCTGGAAACACCATATATTTT.

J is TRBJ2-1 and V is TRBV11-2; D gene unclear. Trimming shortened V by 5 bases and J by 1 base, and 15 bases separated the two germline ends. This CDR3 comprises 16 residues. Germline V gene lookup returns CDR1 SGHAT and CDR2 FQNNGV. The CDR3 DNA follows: TGTGCCAGCAGCCCCGGTCCCAGGTTGTCCTACAATGAGCAGTTCTTC. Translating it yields CASSPGPRLSYNEQFF.

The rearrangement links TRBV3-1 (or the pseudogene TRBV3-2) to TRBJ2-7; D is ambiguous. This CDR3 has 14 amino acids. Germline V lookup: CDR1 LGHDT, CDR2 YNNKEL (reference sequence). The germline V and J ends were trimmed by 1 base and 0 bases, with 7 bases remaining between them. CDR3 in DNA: TGTGCCAGCAGCCAAGGCTATCCCTCCTACGAGCAGTACTTC. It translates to CASSQGYPSYEQYF.

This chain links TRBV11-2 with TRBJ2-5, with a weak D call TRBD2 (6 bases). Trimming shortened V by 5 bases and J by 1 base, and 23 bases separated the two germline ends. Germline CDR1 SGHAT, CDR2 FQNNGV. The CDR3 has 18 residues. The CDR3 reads CASSAFPGEAGTQETQYF. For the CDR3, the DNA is TGTGCCAGCAGCGCTTTCCCAGGTGAGGCGGGGACCCAAGAGACCCAGTACTTC.